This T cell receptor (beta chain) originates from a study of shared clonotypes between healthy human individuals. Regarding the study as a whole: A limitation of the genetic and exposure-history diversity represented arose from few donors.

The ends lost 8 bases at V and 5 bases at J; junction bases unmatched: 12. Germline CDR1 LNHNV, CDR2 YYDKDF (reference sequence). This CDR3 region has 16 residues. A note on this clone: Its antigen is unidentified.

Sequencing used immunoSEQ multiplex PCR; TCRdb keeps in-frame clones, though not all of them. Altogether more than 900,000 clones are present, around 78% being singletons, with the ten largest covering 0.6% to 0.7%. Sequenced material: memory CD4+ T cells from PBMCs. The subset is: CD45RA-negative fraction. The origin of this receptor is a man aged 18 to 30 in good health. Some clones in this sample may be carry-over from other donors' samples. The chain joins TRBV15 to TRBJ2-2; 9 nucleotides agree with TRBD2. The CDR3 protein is CATSSVSGRGTGELFF. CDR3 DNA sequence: TGTGCCACCTCATCGGTTAGCGGGAGAGGAACCGGGGAGCTGTTTTTT.